The 27 T cell receptor beta chains below were found in one sample sequenced in a study of cytomegalovirus exposure and HLA in healthy donors. Researchers ran the PCR with 60 Vbeta and 13 Jbeta primers. The assay was immunoSEQ multiplex PCR, and TCRdb's table has in-frame clones only and misses some. The listing records more than 200,000 clones. Input material: PBMCs. The receptors here all came from a woman under 40 in good health and CMV-seropositive.

The J gene is TRBJ1-2, the V gene TRBV21-1. TRBV21-1 is a recognized pseudogene. The CDR3 spans 12 residues. CDR3 residues: CASSKGGGGYTF. CDR3 sequence (DNA): TGTGCCAGCAGCAAAGGAGGCGGTGGCTACACCTTC.

The chain links TRBV27 to TRBJ1-2, with D perhaps TRBD1 (6 bases). Germline V lookup: CDR1 MNHEY, CDR2 SMNVEV (reference sequence). CDR3 length: 13 residues. Trimming took off 6 bases at V and 7 bases at J, with 15 bases between the two ends. The CDR3 sequence is CASRVAGVSGYTF. The CDR3 DNA is TGTGCCAGCAGAGTGGCAGGGGTTAGTGGCTACACCTTC.

The chain recombines TRBV19 with TRBJ2-7; 8 nucleotides match TRBD2. The CDR3 consists of 16 residues. Trimming removed 5 bases from V and 1 base from J; junction bases left unmatched: 10. Germline loops: CDR1 LNHDA, CDR2 SQIVND (reference sequence). The CDR3 nucleotides read TGTGCCAGTAGTCGGTGGGGCGGGAGGTCGTCCTACGAGCAGTACTTC. This codes for CASSRWGGRSSYEQYF.

V usage is TRBV18 and J usage is TRBJ2-7, with 7 nucleotides matching TRBD1. The CDR3 extends over 16 amino acids. Germline lookup yields CDR1 KGHSH and CDR2 LQKENI. The junction had 13 bases not matched to a gene; V was cut back by 2 bases and J by 6 bases. Here the CDR3 DNA reads TGTGCCAGCTCACCAATAGGAATGACAGGGTTGAGCGAGCAGTACTTC. It translates to CASSPIGMTGLSEQYF.

The rearrangement uses TRBV4-3 and TRBJ1-5; TRBD1 might be the D (5 bases). Germline V CDR1 and CDR2: LGHNA, YSLEER. With 4 bases removed from V and 1 base from J, the gap between germline ends came to 20 bases. This CDR3 region has 18 residues. The CDR3 sequence: CASSREGLQGLSNQPQHF. The CDR3 DNA sequence: TGCGCCAGCAGCCGAGAGGGACTTCAGGGCTTGAGCAATCAGCCCCAGCATTTT.

The V and J genes are TRBV27 and TRBJ1-5, with a possible D match to TRBD1 (5 bases). Germline CDR1 reads MNHEY; CDR2 reads SMNVEV (reference sequence). The germline V and J ends were trimmed by 3 bases and 3 bases, with 9 bases remaining between them. This CDR3 comprises 14 residues. The CDR3 loop reads CASSLVGDNQPQHF. Here the CDR3 DNA reads TGTGCCAGCAGTTTGGTAGGGGACAATCAGCCCCAGCATTTT.

The chain couples TRBV7-9 to TRBJ1-1, with D hard to call. This CDR3 is 16 amino acids long. V was clipped by 5 bases and J by 1 base, with 17 bases between them. CDR1 SEHNR and CDR2 FQNEAQ come from the germline V gene (reference sequence). The CDR3 region is CASSIETSRENTEAFF. The CDR3 DNA is TGTGCCAGCAGCATCGAGACATCACGAGAGAACACTGAAGCTTTCTTT.

The chain is built from TRBV30 and TRBJ1-2; a weak D match, TRBD1 (5 bases). CDR1 and CDR2 from the germline V gene are GTSNPN and SVGIG (reference sequence). The V gene lost 2 bases and the J gene lost 6 bases, with 10 bases spanning the gap. The CDR3 length is 12 residues. In DNA form, the CDR3 reads TGTGCCTGGAGTCAGGGTAGGAATGGCTACACCTTC. Amino acids: CAWSQGRNGYTF.

This CDR3 reads CASSFTSGNTDTQYF. CDR3 in DNA: TGTGCCAGCAGTTTCACTAGCGGGAACACAGATACGCAGTATTTT. J is TRBJ2-3 and V is TRBV2, with 10 bases aligning to TRBD2. The CDR3 spans 15 residues. Germline-derived CDR1 and CDR2 are SNHLY and FYNNEI. V was clipped by 5 bases and J by 2 bases; unmatched bases: 4.

This sequence joins TRBV5-4 and TRBJ1-2; 7 bases are shared with TRBD1. V dropped 4 bases and J dropped 3; count of bases not matched to a gene: 9. The CDR3 loop spans 15 amino acids. The germline V gene encodes CDR1 SGHNT and CDR2 YYREEE (reference sequence). The CDR3 bases are TGTGCCAGCAGCCCGGAAATTGACAGGGACTATGGCTACACCTTC. It is translated as CASSPEIDRDYGYTF.

V gene TRBV7-9 combines with J gene TRBJ2-5; tentative D call: TRBD1 (6 bases). There are 14 residues in the CDR3. Trimming shortened V by 5 bases and J by 2 bases, and 12 bases separated the two germline ends. The germline V gene encodes CDR1 SEHNR and CDR2 FQNEAQ (reference sequence). CDR3 loop: CASSRGGLQETQYF. In DNA, the CDR3 is TGTGCCAGCAGCCGAGGGGGATTACAAGAGACCCAGTACTTC.

The chain carries TRBV20-1 and TRBJ2-7; D is ambiguous. CDR3 size: 11 residues. The V end lost 6 bases, the J end lost 3 bases, and 9 bases lay between the germline ends. Germline-derived CDR1 and CDR2 are DFQATT and SNEGSKA (reference sequence). CDR3 bases: TGCAGTGCCGGCTACAGCTACGAGCAGTACTTC. Translation gives CSAGYSYEQYF.

The V call is TRBV19, the J call TRBJ1-5; possibly TRBD1 for D (6 bases). Trimming took off 8 bases at V and 0 bases at J, with 11 bases between the two ends. Germline CDR1 and CDR2: LNHDA and SQIVND (reference sequence). CDR3 length: 14 amino acids. CDR3 protein: CASRQDYSNQPQHF. The CDR3 DNA reads TGTGCCAGTCGACAGGATTATAGCAATCAGCCCCAGCATTTT.

This chain links TRBV9 with TRBJ1-4; D possibly corresponds to TRBD1 (5 bases). Germline loops: CDR1 SGDLS, CDR2 YYNGEE. Trimming pared 4 bases from V and 6 bases from J, leaving 13 bases between. This CDR3 spans 14 amino acids. DNA of the CDR3: TGTGCCAGCAGCCCCCGCCAGGGTGATGAAAAACTGTTTTTT. Protein product: CASSPRQGDEKLFF.

The rearrangement joins TRBV18 to TRBJ1-1, with a tentative D call TRBD1 (5 bases). Deletions cut 3 bases from V and 5 bases from J, with 16 bases between. This CDR3 comprises 15 residues. The V gene's germline CDR1 is KGHSH and CDR2 LQKENI. The DNA for the CDR3 is TGTGCCAGCTCACCGTCCCAGGGTAAAGGTACTGAAGCTTTCTTT. As protein: CASSPSQGKGTEAFF.

The chain recombines TRBV6-4 with TRBJ1-2; 8 nucleotides align to TRBD1. Trimming took 7 bases from V and 4 from J; bases not matched to a gene: 14. The germline V gene has CDR1 MRHNA and CDR2 SNTAGT. The CDR3 is 16 residues long. CDR3 protein: CASTPPQGANFYGYTF. The CDR3 DNA sequence: TGTGCCAGCACCCCACCCCAGGGGGCAAACTTCTATGGCTACACCTTC.

The chain joins TRBV30 to TRBJ1-3; D may be TRBD1 (5 bases). In germline, CDR1 is GTSNPN, CDR2 SVGIG (reference sequence). The ends were cut back, 5 bases at V and 0 bases at J, with 8 bases in the middle. The CDR3 is 13 amino acids. The CDR3 DNA reads TGTGCCTGGCAGACAGTCTCTGGAAACACCATATATTTT. Protein product: CAWQTVSGNTIYF.

The V gene is TRBV5-5, the J gene TRBJ2-7, with a tentative D call TRBD1 (6 bases). The germline V and J ends were trimmed by 4 bases and 3 bases, with 8 bases remaining between them. This CDR3 contains 12 residues. Germline loops: CDR1 SGHKS, CDR2 YYEKEE (reference sequence). The CDR3 DNA reads TGTGCCAGCAGCCCACAGGGCTACGAGCAGTACTTC. Residues: CASSPQGYEQYF.

The chain employs TRBV5-4 and TRBJ2-5; 12 nucleotides agree with TRBD2. Trimming took 5 bases from V and 4 from J; bases not matched to a gene: 6. Germline V lookup: CDR1 SGHNT, CDR2 YYREEE (reference sequence). The CDR3 is made up of 15 amino acids. CDR3 sequence: CASRAGGLAGETQYF. The CDR3 DNA follows: TGTGCCAGCAGGGCTGGGGGACTAGCGGGAGAGACCCAGTACTTC.

In DNA form, the CDR3 reads TGTGCCAGCGCCCCCGGGACGAGGGGAGGCGAGCAGTACTTC. This encodes CASAPGTRGGEQYF. The rearrangement links TRBV11-3 to TRBJ2-7; D is possibly TRBD2 (6 bases). This CDR3 has 14 residues. The germline V and J ends were trimmed by 8 bases and 6 bases, with 20 bases remaining between them. Germline V gene lookup returns CDR1 SGHNT and CDR2 YENEEA.

The chain combines TRBV4-1 with TRBJ2-1; no clear D gene. The CDR3 is 13 amino acids. Trimming cost V 2 bases and J 10 bases, with 12 bases left between them. Germline lookup yields CDR1 MGHRA and CDR2 YSYEKL. The CDR3 region has the DNA TGCGCCAGCAGCCAATCAGGTTTCCGGGAGCAGTTCTTC. Translation gives CASSQSGFREQFF.

This chain uses TRBV11-2 with TRBJ1-1; TRBD1 matches 8 bases. Germline loops: CDR1 SGHAT, CDR2 FQNNGV. The CDR3 runs 14 residues. Unmatched junction bases numbered 9, after V lost 7 bases and J lost 5 bases. The CDR3 loop is CASTKDRVLTEAFF. CDR3 nucleotide sequence: TGTGCCAGCACCAAGGACAGGGTACTGACTGAAGCTTTCTTT.

The gene calls are TRBV27 and TRBJ1-6; D is uncertain. This CDR3 region has 15 residues. Germline-derived CDR1 and CDR2 are MNHEY and SMNVEV (reference sequence). V shed 6 bases and J shed 1 base, with 10 bases lying between them. The CDR3 DNA follows: TGTGCCAGCAGCGAGGGAGGGTCCTATAATTCACCCCTCCACTTT. This sequence encodes CASSEGGSYNSPLHF.

The genes are TRBV11-2 and TRBJ2-1; 15 nucleotides match TRBD2. V trimming: 5 bases; J trimming: 9 bases; junction bases outside the gene matches: 8. Germline CDR1 and CDR2: SGHAT and FQNNGV. The CDR3 consists of 16 residues. CDR3 sequence: CASSPEGLAGGFEQFF. CDR3 DNA: TGTGCCAGCAGCCCGGAGGGACTAGCGGGAGGATTTGAGCAGTTCTTC.

The V call is TRBV28, the J call TRBJ2-7, with D tentatively TRBD1 (6 bases). The CDR3 runs 13 residues. V was trimmed by 10 bases and J by 3 bases, leaving 16 bases between them. Germline V lookup: CDR1 MDHEN, CDR2 SYDVKM. CDR3 nucleotides: TGTGCCATCGAGGATACAGGGAACTACGAGCAGTACTTC. Protein: CAIEDTGNYEQYF.

This chain connects TRBV6-5 to TRBJ1-2, with 10 bases matching TRBD1. The V gene's germline CDR1 is MNHEY and CDR2 SVGAGI. The CDR3 sequence is 16 residues long. The ends lost 0 bases at V and 6 bases at J; junction bases unmatched: 7. CDR3 DNA sequence: TGTGCCAGCAGTTACTCGGAGGACAGGGGGGCCGATGGCTACACCTTC. It specifies CASSYSEDRGADGYTF.

The chain combines TRBV5-1 with TRBJ2-5; 12 nucleotides align to TRBD1. The tail of the sequence fits TRBJ2-7 better, so the J call may be wrong. The CDR3 extends over 15 amino acids. CDR1 SGHRS and CDR2 YFSETQ come from the germline V gene. CDR3 nucleotides: TGCGCCAGCAGCTTCCAGGGGACAGGGGGCCACGAGCAGTACTTC. Translated, it gives CASSFQGTGGHEQYF.